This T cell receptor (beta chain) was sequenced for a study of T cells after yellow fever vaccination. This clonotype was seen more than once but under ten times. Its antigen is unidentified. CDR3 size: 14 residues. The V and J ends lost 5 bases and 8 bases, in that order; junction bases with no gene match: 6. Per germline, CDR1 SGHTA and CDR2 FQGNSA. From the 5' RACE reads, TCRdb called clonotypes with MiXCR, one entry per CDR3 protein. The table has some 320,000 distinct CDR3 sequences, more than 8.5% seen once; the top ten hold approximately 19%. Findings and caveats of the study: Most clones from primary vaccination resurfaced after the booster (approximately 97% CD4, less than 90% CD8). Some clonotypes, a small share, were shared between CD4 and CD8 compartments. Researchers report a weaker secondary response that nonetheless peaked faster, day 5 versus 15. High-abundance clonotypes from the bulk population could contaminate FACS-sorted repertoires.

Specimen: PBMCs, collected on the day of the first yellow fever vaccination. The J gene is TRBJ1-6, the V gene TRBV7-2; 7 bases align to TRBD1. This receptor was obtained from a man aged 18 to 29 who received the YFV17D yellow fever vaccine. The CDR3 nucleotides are TGTGCCAGCAGCCCCCACGACAGGGATTCACCCCTCCACTTT. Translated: CASSPHDRDSPLHF.